This is a list of T cell receptor beta chains from one sample in a study of control samples from healthy donors and cancer patients. Method: immunoSEQ multiplex PCR; TCRdb's copy keeps in-frame clones and lacks some. The table lists 100,000 to 150,000 clones, roughly 90% of them singletons. The sample comprised blood. The receptors shown here come from a man between 18 and 35 years old in good health. The CDR3 runs from the conserved cysteine through the conserved F or W. Each record gives: V gene, J gene, D gene, clone size, CDR3 DNA, CDR3 protein. A D gene is named only where the DNA matches it firmly. Only part of the rows carry a size: once, few, many, or a class if the clone is expanded.

TRBV6-4	TRBJ1-1	-	-	TGTGCCAGCAGTGAATCGGCAAATAGCTACTCTGAAGCTTTCTTT	CASSESANSYSEAFF
TRBV7-9	TRBJ1-5	-	once	TGTGCCAGCAGCTCGGACAGAGAGTTCAATCAGCCCCAGCATTTT	CASSSDREFNQPQHF
TRBV6-5	TRBJ2-2	TRBD1	-	TGTGCCAGCAAACAGGGGGTCACCGGGGAGCTGTTTTTT	CASKQGVTGELFF
TRBV16	TRBJ1-5	-	-	TGTGCCGGGGGGCAAAATAGCAATCAGCCCCAGCATTTT	CAGGQNSNQPQHF
TRBV5-1	TRBJ2-3	TRBD2	-	TGCGCCAGCAGCCTGCTAGCGGGGGGGCCCCCAGATACGCAGTATTTT	CASSLLAGGPPDTQYF
TRBV5-5	TRBJ1-2	-	once	TGTGCCAGCAGCTCTCCGTCAGGGAGCTATGGCTACACCTTC	CASSSPSGSYGYTF
TRBV7-9	TRBJ2-3	-	-	TGTGCCAGCAGCTTAGTCGCGGGACGGGGAACAGATACGCAGTATTTT	CASSLVAGRGTDTQYF
TRBV2	TRBJ1-2	-	-	TGTGCCAGCAGACTGACCCGGGCAGGGTATGGCTACACCTTC	CASRLTRAGYGYTF
TRBV11-2	TRBJ1-2	TRBD1	-	TGTGCCAGCAGCTTAGTGGGACAGGGGTCCTATGGCTACACCTTC	CASSLVGQGSYGYTF
TRBV7-3	TRBJ2-1	-	once	TGTGCCAGCAGCTGGGCGGCAGCCTCCTACAATGAGCAGTTCTTC	CASSWAAASYNEQFF
TRBV19	TRBJ1-3	-	-	TGTGCCAGTAGTATAGCGCCGGGACCTCGTCGAGGAAACACCATATATTTT	CASSIAPGPRRGNTIYF
TRBV6-5	TRBJ2-3	TRBD2	-	TGTGCCAGCAGTTACGGAGCGGGGGGGCGCACAGATACGCAGTATTTT	CASSYGAGGRTDTQYF
TRBV15	TRBJ1-2	-	few	TGTGCCACCAGTTCAGGGATGGTTGGCTACACCTTC	CATSSGMVGYTF
TRBV11-2	TRBJ1-1	TRBD1	-	TGTGCCAGCAGCGAACAGGGGATTGAAGCTTTCTTT	CASSEQGIEAFF
TRBV2	TRBJ2-7	-	-	TGTGCCAGCAGTGTGAAGTCAGTCAGCACCTACGAGCAGTACTTC	CASSVKSVSTYEQYF
TRBV5-6	TRBJ2-4	-	-	TGTGCCAGCAGCCTGGGGGCGTCTGGCAAAAACATTCAGTACTTC	CASSLGASGKNIQYF
TRBV27	TRBJ2-1	-	-	TGTGCCAGCACCCCACGGGCGGGGAGCTACAATGAGCAGTTCTTC	CASTPRAGSYNEQFF
TRBV6-5	TRBJ1-2	TRBD1	-	TGTGCCAGCAGACAAACTTCAGGGGGCGTCAATGGCTACACCTTC	CASRQTSGGVNGYTF
TRBV4-1	TRBJ1-4	-	once	TGCGCCAGCAGCCAAGAGGGGGCGAATGGAAAACTGTTTTTT	CASSQEGANGKLFF
TRBV12-5	TRBJ2-1	-	-	TGTGCTAGTGGTTTCCCAGCGGCGGATGAGCAGTTCTTC	CASGFPAADEQFF